This T cell receptor (beta chain) was recovered during a study of PD-1 and CTLA-4 blockade in melanoma (dated by TCRdb to the early 2020s). As for the study more broadly: The study compared how PD-1 blockade and CTLA-4 blockade affected the melanoma-reactive CD8 T cell response in patients with melanoma.

The protocol used for the library was the immunoSEQ multiplex PCR assay. Here the immuneACCESS table is served through TCRdb, limited to in-frame sequences with V and J called. Missing clones are a known gap in these copies; in checked studies unresolved V genes cover under half, and the rest lacks a known reason. The sample table contains about 29,000 clones; only one count was recorded for about 89% of them. Over 6.5% of the sample lies in the top ten. For this clone: No cognate antigen has been identified for it. No per-base quality is available; no much larger clone lies one base away.

CDR1 LGHNA and CDR2 YNFKEQ are derived from the germline V gene. At the junction V is shortened by 2 bases and J by 9 bases; bases outside the gene matches: 8. There are 15 amino acids in the CDR3, from cysteine to phenylalanine inclusive. Only the CDR3 portion is preserved as DNA: 45 bases, with reading frame beginning at the first base. Material: CD8+ T cells from peripheral blood, obtained before anti-PD-1 treatment. The receptor was derived from a human donor with melanoma. Here the chain combines TRBV4-2 and TRBJ1-5, and TRBD1 matches 9 of the central bases. CDR3 sequence: CASSQSGQGSRPQHF. In nucleotides, the sequence is TGTGCCAGCAGCCAATCCGGACAGGGGAGCCGGCCCCAGCATTTT.